The sequence of this T cell receptor beta chain was determined in a study of blood T cell repertoires in COVID-19. This table comes from immunoSEQ multiplex PCR, and its TCRdb copy is limited to in-frame clones, with some not included. The table records about 180,000 clones, 80% to 90% of them present only once. CDR1 is SGHTA, CDR2 FQGNSA, per germline. CDR3 size: 16 residues. J gave up 7 bases and V 1 base, and 4 bases lay outside the gene matches. This receptor was taken from a man aged 70-80 years with active or convalescent COVID-19. Specimen: peripheral blood. The gene calls are TRBV7-2 and TRBJ1-6; 10 bases map to TRBD1. CDR3 coding DNA: TGTGCCAGCAGCTTAGGACAGGGGGCGAGGAATTCACCCCTCCACTTT. Translation: CASSLGQGARNSPLHF.